This T cell receptor beta chain was captured in a study of vaccination and CD4 T cells after COVID-19. Study as a whole: Samples taken post-COVID came a median around 100 days after diagnosis, ranging from 35 to 161.

The treatment denotes: approximately 10-day PBMC culture with coronavirus spike peptide pools or control peptides (ViraFEST assay). Following expansion of antigen-specific T cells with peptide pools, ViraFEST then sequenced TCRs. Positive PCR results dated from March to December 2020, before the US Alpha, Beta and Delta variants. V shed 5 bases, J shed 8 bases, and the junction held 8 bases outside the gene matches. This CDR3 spans 13 amino acids. In regard to this clonotype: The antigen remains undetermined.

The Oncomine TCR Beta short-read assay generated sequence data from the DNA of cultured CD4+ T cells. In TCRdb, the PCR reads were re-called with MiXCR into one record per CDR3 protein. The profile covers around 12,000 distinct CDR3 sequences, with approximately 80% appearing a single time and approximately 10% taken by the ten largest. The source of this sequence is a human donor who had recovered from COVID-19. The sequenced material came from CD4+ T cells from blood, cultured in vitro. This rearrangement joins TRBV12-3 or TRBV12-4 to TRBJ1-2; TRBD1 aligns across 7 bases. The CDR3 loop reads CASSTEGARGYTF. The CDR3 DNA sequence: TGTGCCAGCAGTACCGAGGGGGCGCGGGGCTACACCTTC.